This entry concerns a single T cell receptor beta chain. Its matching antigen is unknown. This entry is derived from a study of T cell repertoires in cytomegalovirus infection. As for the study in general: It can be stated that public TCR beta signatures indicated CMV infection as well as a matching HLA type. Broader study findings: Dominating the ex vivo response were TCR beta clonotypes that were CMV-specific and HLA-C-restricted.

The V end lost 3 bases, the J end lost 5 bases, and 14 bases lay between the germline ends. Germline V CDR1 and CDR2: SGHTA, FQGNSA. This CDR3 comprises 14 residues. TCRdb re-derived calls from the reads in MiXCR, one entry per CDR3 protein. The repertoire consists of a few hundred thousand distinct CDR3 sequences, with roughly 13% occurring once and the leading ten covering roughly 8.9%. The receptor's source is a human donor in good health (CMV status not recorded). Some clones in this sample may be carry-over from other donors' samples. Sample: PBMCs. This chain uses TRBV7-2 with TRBJ2-7, with D unclear. This CDR3 reads CASSFLEWSNEQYF. DNA of the CDR3: TGTGCCAGCAGCTTTCTAGAATGGAGCAACGAGCAGTACTTC.